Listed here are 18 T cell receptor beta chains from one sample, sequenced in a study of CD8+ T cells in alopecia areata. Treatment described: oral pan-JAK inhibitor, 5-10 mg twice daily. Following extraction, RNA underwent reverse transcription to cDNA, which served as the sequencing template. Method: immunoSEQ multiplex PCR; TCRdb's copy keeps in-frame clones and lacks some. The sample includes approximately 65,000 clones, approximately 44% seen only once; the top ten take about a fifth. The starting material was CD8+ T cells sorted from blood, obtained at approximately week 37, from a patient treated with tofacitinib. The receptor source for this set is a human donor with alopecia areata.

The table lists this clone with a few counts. CDR3 coding DNA: TGTGCCAGCAGCATTGACAGGGGGCGGCTCAATGAGCAGTTCTTC. This encodes CASSIDRGRLNEQFF. The V call is TRBV27, the J call TRBJ2-1; TRBD1 agrees at 10 bases. The CDR3 consists of 15 residues. V dropped 6 bases and J dropped 6; count of bases not matched to a gene: 8. The germline V gene encodes CDR1 MNHEY and CDR2 SMNVEV (reference sequence).

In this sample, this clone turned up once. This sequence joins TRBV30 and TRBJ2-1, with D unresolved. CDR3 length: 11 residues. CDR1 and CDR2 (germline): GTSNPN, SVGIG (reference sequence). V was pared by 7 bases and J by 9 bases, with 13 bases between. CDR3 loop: CAYKKLGEQFF. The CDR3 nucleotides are TGTGCCTATAAAAAGTTAGGTGAGCAGTTCTTC. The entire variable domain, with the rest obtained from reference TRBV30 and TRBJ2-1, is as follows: SQTIHQWPATLVQPVGSPLSLECTVEGTSNPNLYWYRQAAGRGLQLLFYSVGIGQISSEVPQNLSASRPQDRQFILSSKKLLLSDSGFYLCAYKKLGEQFFGPGTRLTVL.

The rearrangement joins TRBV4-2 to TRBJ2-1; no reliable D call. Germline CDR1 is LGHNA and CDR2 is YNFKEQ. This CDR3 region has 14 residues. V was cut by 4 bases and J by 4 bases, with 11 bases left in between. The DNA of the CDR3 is TGTGCCAGCAGCCCTCCGGGTGCTTACAATGAGCAGTTCTTC. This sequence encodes CASSPPGAYNEQFF.

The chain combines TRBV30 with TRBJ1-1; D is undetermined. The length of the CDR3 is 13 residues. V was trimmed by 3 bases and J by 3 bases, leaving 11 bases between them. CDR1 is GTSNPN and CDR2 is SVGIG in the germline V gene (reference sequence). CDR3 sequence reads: CAWSSTDYTEAFF. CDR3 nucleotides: TGTGCCTGGAGCTCCACAGATTACACTGAAGCTTTCTTT.

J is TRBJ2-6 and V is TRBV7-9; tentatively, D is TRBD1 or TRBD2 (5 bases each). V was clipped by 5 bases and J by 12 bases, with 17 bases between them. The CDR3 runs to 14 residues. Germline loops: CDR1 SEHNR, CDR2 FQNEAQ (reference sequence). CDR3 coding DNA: TGTGCCAGCAGCCCAAGAGACAGAGGAGGCGTCCTGACTTTC. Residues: CASSPRDRGGVLTF. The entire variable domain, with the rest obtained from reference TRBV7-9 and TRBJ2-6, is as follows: DTGVSQNPRHKITKRGQNVTFRCDPISEHNRLYWYRQTLGQGPEFLTYFQNEAQLEKSRLLSDRFSAERPKGSFSTLEIQRTEQGDSAMYLCASSPRDRGGVLTFGAGSRLTVL.

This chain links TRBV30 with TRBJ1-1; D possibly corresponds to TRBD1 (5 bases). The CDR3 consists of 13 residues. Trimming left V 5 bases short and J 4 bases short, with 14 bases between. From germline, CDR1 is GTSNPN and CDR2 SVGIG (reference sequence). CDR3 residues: CAWCGTLGTEAFF. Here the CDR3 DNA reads TGTGCCTGGTGCGGGACCCTGGGCACTGAAGCTTTCTTT.

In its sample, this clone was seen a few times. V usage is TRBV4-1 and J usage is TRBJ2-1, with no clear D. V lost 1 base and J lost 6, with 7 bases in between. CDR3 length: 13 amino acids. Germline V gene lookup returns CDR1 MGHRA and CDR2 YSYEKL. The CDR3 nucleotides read TGCGCCAGCAGCCAAGTGAGATCCAATGAGCAGTTCTTC. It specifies CASSQVRSNEQFF.

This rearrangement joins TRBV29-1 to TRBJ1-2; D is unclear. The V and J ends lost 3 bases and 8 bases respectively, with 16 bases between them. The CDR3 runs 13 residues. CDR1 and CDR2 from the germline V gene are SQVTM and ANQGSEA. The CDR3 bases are TGCAGCGTTGACGTAGGCGCCAACGGAGGCTACACCTTC. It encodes CSVDVGANGGYTF.

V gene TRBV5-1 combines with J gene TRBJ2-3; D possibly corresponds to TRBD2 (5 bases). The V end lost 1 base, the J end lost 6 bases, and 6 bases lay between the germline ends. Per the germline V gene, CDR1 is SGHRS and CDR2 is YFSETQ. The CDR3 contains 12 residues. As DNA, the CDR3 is TGCGCCAGCAGCTTGAGCGGCGATACGCAGTATTTT. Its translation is CASSLSGDTQYF.

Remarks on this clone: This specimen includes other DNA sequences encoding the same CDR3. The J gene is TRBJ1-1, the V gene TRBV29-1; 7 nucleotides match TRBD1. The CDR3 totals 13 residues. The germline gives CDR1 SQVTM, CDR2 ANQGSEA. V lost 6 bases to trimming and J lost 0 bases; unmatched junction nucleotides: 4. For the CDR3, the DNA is TGCAGCGTCATGACAGGGATGAACACTGAAGCTTTCTTT. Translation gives CSVMTGMNTEAFF.

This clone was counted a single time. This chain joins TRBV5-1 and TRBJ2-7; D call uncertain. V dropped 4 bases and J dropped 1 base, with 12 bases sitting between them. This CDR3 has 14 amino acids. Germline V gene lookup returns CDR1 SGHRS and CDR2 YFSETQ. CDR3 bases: TGCGCCAGCAGCAACGTCCTCGGGTCCTACGAGCAGTACTTC. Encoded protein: CASSNVLGSYEQYF.

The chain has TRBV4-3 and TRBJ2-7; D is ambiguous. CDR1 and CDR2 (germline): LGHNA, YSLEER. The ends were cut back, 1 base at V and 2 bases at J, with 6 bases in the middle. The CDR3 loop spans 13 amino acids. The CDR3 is CASSQGQAYEQYF. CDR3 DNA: TGCGCCAGCAGCCAAGGTCAGGCCTACGAGCAGTACTTC.

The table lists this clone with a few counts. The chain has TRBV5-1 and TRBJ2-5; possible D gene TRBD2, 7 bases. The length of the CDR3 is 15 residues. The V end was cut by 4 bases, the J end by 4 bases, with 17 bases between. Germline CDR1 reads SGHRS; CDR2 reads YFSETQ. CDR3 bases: TGCGCCAGCAGCCAAGATGGCGGGGGCGGAGAGACCCAGTACTTC. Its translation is CASSQDGGGGETQYF.

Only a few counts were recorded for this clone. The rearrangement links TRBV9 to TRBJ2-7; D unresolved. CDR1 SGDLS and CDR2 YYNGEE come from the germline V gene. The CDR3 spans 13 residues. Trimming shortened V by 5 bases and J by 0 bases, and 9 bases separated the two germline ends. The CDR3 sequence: CASSETLSYEQYF. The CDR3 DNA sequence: TGTGCCAGCAGTGAAACTCTCTCCTACGAGCAGTACTTC.

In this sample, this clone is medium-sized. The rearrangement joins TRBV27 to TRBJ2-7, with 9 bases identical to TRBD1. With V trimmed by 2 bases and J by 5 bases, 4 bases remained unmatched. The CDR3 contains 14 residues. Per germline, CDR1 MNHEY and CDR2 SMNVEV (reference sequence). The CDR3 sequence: CASSLGTGSNEQYF. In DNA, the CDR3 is TGTGCCAGCAGTTTAGGGACAGGGTCAAACGAGCAGTACTTC.

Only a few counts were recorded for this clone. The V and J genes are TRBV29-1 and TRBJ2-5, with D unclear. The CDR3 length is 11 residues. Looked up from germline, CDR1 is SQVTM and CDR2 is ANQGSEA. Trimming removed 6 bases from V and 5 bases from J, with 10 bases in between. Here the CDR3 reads CSVVVWETQYF. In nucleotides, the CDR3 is TGCAGCGTCGTGGTTTGGGAGACCCAGTACTTC.

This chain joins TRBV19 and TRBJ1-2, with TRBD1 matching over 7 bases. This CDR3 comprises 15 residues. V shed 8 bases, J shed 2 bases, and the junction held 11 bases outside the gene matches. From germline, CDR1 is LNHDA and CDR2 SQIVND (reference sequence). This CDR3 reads CASLGRDSTNYGYTF. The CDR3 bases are TGTGCCAGTCTGGGTCGGGACAGCACGAACTATGGCTACACCTTC.

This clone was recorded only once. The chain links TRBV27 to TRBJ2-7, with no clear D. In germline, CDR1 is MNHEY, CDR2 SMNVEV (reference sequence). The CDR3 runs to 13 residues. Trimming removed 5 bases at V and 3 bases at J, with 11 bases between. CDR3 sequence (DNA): TGTGCCAGCAGTCCACGGCTAGGCTACGAGCAGTACTTC. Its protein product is CASSPRLGYEQYF.